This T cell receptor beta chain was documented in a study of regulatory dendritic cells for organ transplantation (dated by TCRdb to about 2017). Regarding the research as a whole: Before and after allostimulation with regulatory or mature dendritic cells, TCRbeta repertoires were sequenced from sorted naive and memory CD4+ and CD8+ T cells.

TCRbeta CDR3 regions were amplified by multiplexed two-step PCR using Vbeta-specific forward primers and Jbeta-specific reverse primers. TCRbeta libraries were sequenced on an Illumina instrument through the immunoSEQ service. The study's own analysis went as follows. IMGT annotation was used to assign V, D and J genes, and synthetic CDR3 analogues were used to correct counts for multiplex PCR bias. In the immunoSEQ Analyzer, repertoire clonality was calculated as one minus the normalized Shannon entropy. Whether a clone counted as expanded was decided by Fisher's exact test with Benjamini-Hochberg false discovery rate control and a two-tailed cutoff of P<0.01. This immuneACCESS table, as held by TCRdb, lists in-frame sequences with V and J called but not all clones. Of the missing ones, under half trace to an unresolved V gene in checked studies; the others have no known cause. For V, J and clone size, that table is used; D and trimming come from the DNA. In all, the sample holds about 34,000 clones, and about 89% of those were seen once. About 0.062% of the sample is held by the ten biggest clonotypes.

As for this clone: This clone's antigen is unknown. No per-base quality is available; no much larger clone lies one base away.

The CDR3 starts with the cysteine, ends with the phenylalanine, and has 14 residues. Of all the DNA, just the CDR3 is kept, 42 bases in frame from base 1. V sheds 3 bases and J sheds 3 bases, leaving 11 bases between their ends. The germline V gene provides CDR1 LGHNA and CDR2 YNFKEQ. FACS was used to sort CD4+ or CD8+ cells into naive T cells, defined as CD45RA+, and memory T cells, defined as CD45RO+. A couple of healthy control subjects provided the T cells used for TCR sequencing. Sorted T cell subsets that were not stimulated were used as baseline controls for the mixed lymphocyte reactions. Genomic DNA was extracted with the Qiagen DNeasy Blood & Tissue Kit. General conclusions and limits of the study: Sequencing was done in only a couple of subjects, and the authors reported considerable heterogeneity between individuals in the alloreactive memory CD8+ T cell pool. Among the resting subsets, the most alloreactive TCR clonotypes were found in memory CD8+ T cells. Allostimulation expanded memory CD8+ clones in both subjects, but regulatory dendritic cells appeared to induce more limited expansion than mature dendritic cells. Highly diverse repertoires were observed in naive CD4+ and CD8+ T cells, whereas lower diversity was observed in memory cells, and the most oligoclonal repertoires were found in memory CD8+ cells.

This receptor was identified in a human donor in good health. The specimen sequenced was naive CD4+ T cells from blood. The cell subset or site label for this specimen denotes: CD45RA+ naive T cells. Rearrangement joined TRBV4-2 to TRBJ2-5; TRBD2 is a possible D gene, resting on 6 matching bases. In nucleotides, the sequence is TGTGCCAGCAGCCACCGTAGCGGAAAAGAGACCCAGTACTTC. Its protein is CASSHRSGKETQYF.